This is a list of T cell receptor beta chains from one sample in a study of cytomegalovirus exposure and HLA in healthy donors. The method was immunoSEQ multiplex PCR; TCRdb's version includes in-frame clones alone and lacks a portion of them. The sample has under 130,000 clones, roughly 80% seen once. Sequenced input: PBMCs. Receptors originate from a man aged 30-40 years in good health and CMV-seropositive. The CDR3 runs from the conserved cysteine through the conserved F or W.

j_call,v_call,cdr3_aa
TRBJ1-5,TRBV2,CAGGQGAVQPQHF
TRBJ2-5,TRBV30,CAWSLPGRETQYF
TRBJ2-7,TRBV29-1,CSVGDRGYEQYF
TRBJ2-3,TRBV2,CASSEKETGWGADTQYF
TRBJ2-1,TRBV6-5,CASSYVQNNEQFF
TRBJ1-2,TRBV29-1,CSVFDRAYYGYTF
TRBJ1-2,TRBV7-2,CASSLRTGEGYTF
TRBJ2-5,TRBV29-1,CSGCDNPKETQYF
TRBJ2-3,TRBV30,CAWSRTWTSLSTDTQYF
TRBJ1-2,TRBV30,CAWRRIGTEDGYTF
TRBJ2-1,TRBV14,CASSPPGTLSYNEQFF
TRBJ2-7,TRBV18,CASSPGQGAYEQYF
TRBJ1-1,TRBV27,CASSLLGMNTEAFF
TRBJ2-7,TRBV7-2,CASSRGTGGYEQYF
TRBJ2-3,TRBV5-1,CASSLANPEVDTQYF
TRBJ1-1,TRBV9,CASSSGTGVVVMNTEAFF
-,TRBV6-6,CASSYLREYEQYF
TRBJ1-2,TRBV7-9,CASSGTGSNGYTF
TRBJ2-5,TRBV9,CASSQAGTSGQETQYF
TRBJ1-4,TRBV6-5,CASSLDIKNEKLFF
TRBJ1-1,TRBV14,CASSQDRPWGGPGNMNTEAFF
TRBJ2-3,TRBV7-7,CASSSTITGIDTQYF
TRBJ2-5,TRBV9,CASSLEPFSSGGRQETQYF
TRBJ1-1,TRBV5-6,CASSLPTGVMNTEAFF
TRBJ2-3,TRBV7-2,CASSFNTDTQYF
TRBJ1-2,TRBV5-4,CASSSTGDGYTF
TRBJ2-5,TRBV9,CASSVVELAGGGTQYF
TRBJ1-6,TRBV7-8,CASFRDRGNSYNSPLHF
TRBJ2-7,TRBV18,CASSPQPGQGAYEQYF
TRBJ2-5,TRBV7-3,CASSLSLDLRIRDREIFQETQYF
TRBJ2-5,TRBV4-3,CASSREMGGGFETQYF
TRBJ2-7,TRBV4-3,CASSQDRDRGPEQYF
TRBJ2-7,TRBV5-1,CASSPGLAGAYEQYF
TRBJ2-2,TRBV30,CAWRQGAGSAGELFF
-,TRBV15,CATSIGRDTAYEQYF
TRBJ1-5,TRBV7-2,CASSPQSTVSNQPQHF
TRBJ1-6,TRBV6-1,CATQDYNSPLHF
TRBJ2-3,TRBV6-5,CASSSKDIADTDTQYF
TRBJ1-2,TRBV7-9,CASSPEGVGYTF
TRBJ2-1,TRBV6-6,CASSSTGGGTYNEQFF
TRBJ1-2,TRBV9,CASSVGQGDYGYTF
TRBJ1-2,TRBV15,CATSRDINYGYTF
TRBJ2-5,TRBV30,CAWSQGLAPYQETQYF
TRBJ1-2,TRBV9,CASSPRTTNYGYTF
TRBJ2-4,TRBV5-1,CASSLKGTEGAKNIQYF
TRBJ2-1,TRBV29-1,CSVEDVEGVYNEQFF
TRBJ2-1,TRBV19,CASSIRLAGGHEQFF
TRBJ1-5,TRBV6-5,CASSYSLNQPQHF
TRBJ2-3,TRBV11-2,CASSLGGVTQYF
TRBJ1-3,TRBV30,CAWSGTVSGNTIYF
TRBJ2-7,TRBV5-1,CASSLGQATIYEQYF
TRBJ1-6,TRBV5-1,CASSLAGNSPLHF
TRBJ2-1,TRBV19,CASSRTSGVVNEQFF
TRBJ2-3,TRBV5-1,CASSEQGSKDTQYF
TRBJ2-3,TRBV18,CASSARLGFGTDTQYF
TRBJ1-2,TRBV29-1,CSLMGGMTQNYGYTF
TRBJ2-1,TRBV2,CASAGATYNEQFF
TRBJ1-1,TRBV5-3,CARSLGQGGPTNTEAFF
TRBJ2-7,TRBV27,CASSLTGFSYEQYF
TRBJ2-7,TRBV5-4,CASSLEMGQGYEQYF